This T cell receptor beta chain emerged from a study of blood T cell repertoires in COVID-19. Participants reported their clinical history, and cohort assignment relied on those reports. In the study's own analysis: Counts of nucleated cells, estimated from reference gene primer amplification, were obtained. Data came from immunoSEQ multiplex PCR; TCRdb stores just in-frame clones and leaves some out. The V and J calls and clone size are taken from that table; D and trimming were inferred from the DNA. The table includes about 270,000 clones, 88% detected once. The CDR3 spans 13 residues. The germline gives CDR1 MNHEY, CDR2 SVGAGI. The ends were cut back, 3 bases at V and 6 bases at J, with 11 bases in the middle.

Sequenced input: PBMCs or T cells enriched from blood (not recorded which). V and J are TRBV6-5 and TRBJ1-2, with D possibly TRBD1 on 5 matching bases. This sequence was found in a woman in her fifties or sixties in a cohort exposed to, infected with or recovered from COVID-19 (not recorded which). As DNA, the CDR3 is TGTGCCAGCAGTTATACAGGTTTGGATGGCTACACCTTC. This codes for CASSYTGLDGYTF.